The entry below gives a single TCR beta chain sequence along with its context. This record comes from a study of response to subunit inactivated influenza vaccine. TCRdb ran MiXCR on the RT-PCR reads and lists one entry per CDR3 protein. The sample yields 530,000 or so distinct CDR3 sequences, approximately 12% seen once. The length of the CDR3 is 15 residues. V shed 2 bases, J shed 0 bases, and the junction held 2 bases outside the gene matches. CDR1 is SGHDT and CDR2 is YYEEEE in the germline V gene. This clonotype originated in a man aged 50-60 years who received an inactivated influenza vaccine. The chain employs TRBV5-6 and TRBJ2-5; the match to TRBD2 covers 9 bases. The material sequenced was PBMCs from blood, taken on the day of vaccination. The CDR3 sequence: CASSFAGGYQETQYF. In DNA, the CDR3 is TGTGCCAGCAGCTTCGCGGGAGGGTACCAAGAGACCCAGTACTTC.